What follows are 22 T cell receptor beta chains derived from one specimen sequenced in a study of blood T cell repertoires in COVID-19. Clones were read by immunoSEQ multiplex PCR, and TCRdb kept only the in-frame ones, dropping some. Of 200,000 to 250,000 clones listed, about 90% are singletons. The sequenced material came from peripheral blood. These receptors were collected from a middle-aged man with active or convalescent COVID-19.

The CDR3 DNA follows: TGCGCCAGCAGGGTGGGCGGGGGGCCCTACAATGAGCAGTTCTTC. Amino acids: CASRVGGGPYNEQFF. The V and J genes are TRBV5-1 and TRBJ2-1; 8 nucleotides line up with TRBD2. The CDR3 is made up of 15 amino acids. J gave up 2 bases and V 5 bases, and 6 bases lay outside the gene matches. From germline, CDR1 is SGHRS and CDR2 YFSETQ. Supplemented by reference TRBV5-1 and TRBJ2-1, the full variable domain reads KAGVTQTPRYLIKTRGQQVTLSCSPISGHRSVSWYQQTPGQGLQFLFEYFSETQRNKGNFPGRFSGRQFSNSRSEMNVSTLELGDSALYLCASRVGGGPYNEQFFGPGTRLTVL.

J is TRBJ2-7 and V is TRBV18; TRBD1 is a possible D gene (5 bases). This CDR3 is 14 amino acids long. From germline, CDR1 is KGHSH and CDR2 LQKENI. The V gene lost 3 bases and the J gene lost 3 bases, with 12 bases spanning the gap. The CDR3 spells CASSPRQNFYEQYF. DNA of the CDR3: TGTGCCAGCTCACCCCGACAGAATTTCTACGAGCAGTACTTC.

The CDR3 region has the DNA TGTGCCAGCAGTTTAGGGGCCGGCTATGGCTACACCTTC. Its protein product is CASSLGAGYGYTF. The chain has TRBV27 and TRBJ1-2; TRBD1 might be the D (5 bases). Per the germline V gene, CDR1 is MNHEY and CDR2 is SMNVEV (reference sequence). The V gene lost 2 bases and the J gene lost 4 bases, with 8 bases spanning the gap. The CDR3 covers 13 residues.

The chain uses TRBV7-9 and TRBJ2-3, with D possibly matching TRBD1 (6 bases). This CDR3 spans 16 amino acids. Germline V gene sequence: CDR1 SEHNR, CDR2 FQNEAQ (reference sequence). V was trimmed by 5 bases and J by 2 bases, leaving 17 bases between them. As DNA, the CDR3 is TGTGCCAGCAGCGGTCCGGGACACCTCTTCACAGATACGCAGTATTTT. Its protein product is CASSGPGHLFTDTQYF.

CDR3 amino acids: CSVARSFQETQYF. CDR3 DNA sequence: TGCAGCGTTGCGCGATCCTTCCAAGAGACCCAGTACTTC. The chain has TRBV29-1 and TRBJ2-5; no reliable D call. Germline loops: CDR1 SQVTM, CDR2 ANQGSEA. This CDR3 region has 13 residues. V was clipped by 4 bases and J by 1 base, with 10 bases between them.

This rearrangement joins TRBV7-9 to TRBJ1-5; D gene ambiguous. In germline, CDR1 is SEHNR, CDR2 FQNEAQ (reference sequence). This CDR3 region has 14 residues. The V end was cut by 1 base, the J end by 9 bases, with 13 bases between. CDR3 amino acids: CASSLDSAGMPQHF. CDR3 coding DNA: TGTGCCAGCAGCTTAGACAGCGCGGGGATGCCCCAGCATTTT. Using reference TRBV7-9 and TRBJ1-5 for the parts outside the CDR3, the full variable domain is DTGVSQNPRHKITKRGQNVTFRCDPISEHNRLYWYRQTLGQGPEFLTYFQNEAQLEKSRLLSDRFSAERPKGSFSTLEIQRTEQGDSAMYLCASSLDSAGMPQHFGDGTRLSIL.

J is TRBJ1-1 and V is TRBV24-1; D ambiguous. Germline values: CDR1 KGHDR, CDR2 SFDVKD. The germline V and J ends were trimmed by 4 bases and 11 bases, with 13 bases remaining between them. CDR3 length: 12 amino acids. DNA for the CDR3: TGTGCCACCAGTGAGGCCCGGGGTCAGGCTTTCTTT. Its translation: CATSEARGQAFF.

The chain carries TRBV2 and TRBJ1-1, with TRBD1 matching 11 bases. V lost 7 bases to trimming and J lost 3 bases; unmatched junction nucleotides: 7. Germline assignment: CDR1 SNHLY and CDR2 FYNNEI. This CDR3 is built from 15 residues. The CDR3 nucleotides are TGTGCCAGCACCGCCTTGGGACAGGGGGACACTGAAGCTTTCTTT. It codes for CASTALGQGDTEAFF.

The J gene is TRBJ1-2, the V gene TRBV28; D uncertain. CDR3 size: 9 residues. The germline V gene encodes CDR1 MDHEN and CDR2 SYDVKM. For the CDR3, the DNA is TGTGGGAGTACCTATGGCTACACCTTC. It yields the protein CGSTYGYTF.

The chain carries TRBV27 and TRBJ1-1; 8 positions match TRBD1. The germline V gene encodes CDR1 MNHEY and CDR2 SMNVEV (reference sequence). The ends lost 6 bases at V and 5 bases at J; junction bases unmatched: 2. There are 12 residues in the CDR3. As DNA, the CDR3 is TGTGCCAGCAGCCAGGGGGCAACTGAAGCTTTCTTT. This codes for CASSQGATEAFF.

The chain is built from TRBV6-1 and TRBJ2-1, with 9 bases aligning to TRBD2. V dropped 4 bases and J dropped 6; count of bases not matched to a gene: 10. CDR3 length equals 16 residues. Germline lookup yields CDR1 MNHNS and CDR2 SASEGT. The CDR3 DNA is TGTGCCAGCAGTGTATTCGGGCTAGCGGGGTTCAATGAGCAGTTCTTC. Protein: CASSVFGLAGFNEQFF.

V gene TRBV5-1 combines with J gene TRBJ2-2; perhaps TRBD1 as D (5 bases). The CDR3 consists of 17 residues. The germline CDR1 and CDR2 sequences are SGHRS and YFSETQ. V gave up 0 bases and J gave up 4 bases, with 16 bases separating them. DNA for the CDR3: TGCGCCAGCAGCTTGGGGGCCAGGGTCGGTGTCACCGGGGAGCTGTTTTTT. Translation: CASSLGARVGVTGELFF.

The V call is TRBV5-1, the J call TRBJ1-1, with D possibly matching TRBD1 (5 bases). The CDR3 runs to 16 residues. Germline CDR1 SGHRS, CDR2 YFSETQ. Trimming removed 0 bases from V and 3 bases from J, with 15 bases in between. The CDR3 DNA follows: TGCGCCAGCAGCTTGGAGGGAAGGGTAGGGGACACTGAAGCTTTCTTT. This translates into CASSLEGRVGDTEAFF.

This clone was found a few times. The chain couples TRBV10-1 to TRBJ1-1, with 9 positions matching TRBD1. Trimming at V came to 6 bases and at J to 11 bases, leaving 10 bases not matched to a gene. Germline V gene sequence: CDR1 WNHNN, CDR2 SYGVQD (reference sequence). This CDR3 spans 13 amino acids. CDR3 in DNA: TGCGCCAGCAGCCCCACAGGGGGCGGTCACGCTTTCTTT. It encodes CASSPTGGGHAFF.

V is TRBV3-1 (or the pseudogene TRBV3-2) and J is TRBJ1-2, with D possibly matching TRBD1 (5 bases). Trimming pared 4 bases from V and 4 bases from J, leaving 13 bases between. The germline gives CDR1 LGHDT, CDR2 YNNKEL (reference sequence). The CDR3 totals 14 residues. The CDR3 loop is CASSPTGRGYGYTF. The CDR3 coding sequence is TGTGCCAGCAGCCCAACGGGGCGGGGCTATGGCTACACCTTC.

V gene TRBV2 combines with J gene TRBJ1-5; weak D call: TRBD1 (5 bases). V gave up 3 bases and J gave up 1 base, with 10 bases separating them. The CDR3 totals 15 residues. From germline, CDR1 is SNHLY and CDR2 FYNNEI. CDR3 amino acids: CASSDRARSNQPQHF. CDR3 nucleotides: TGTGCCAGCAGTGACAGGGCTAGAAGCAATCAGCCCCAGCATTTT.

The CDR3 sequence is CASGQGSNTEAFF. The CDR3 region has the DNA TGTGCCAGTGGGCAGGGCTCGAACACTGAAGCTTTCTTT. The rearrangement uses TRBV7-3 and TRBJ1-1; maybe TRBD1 (5 bases). The germline V gene encodes CDR1 SGHTA and CDR2 FQGTGA. The CDR3 totals 13 residues. Between the trimmed V and J ends, which lost 9 bases and 1 base, there was a span of 12 bases.

The rearrangement joins TRBV15 to TRBJ1-5, with D tentatively TRBD1 (6 bases). Per the germline V gene, CDR1 is LNHNV and CDR2 is YYDKDF (reference sequence). Trimming took off 1 base at V and 4 bases at J, with 11 bases between the two ends. The CDR3 covers 15 residues. The CDR3 is CATSRGPGENQPQHF. The CDR3 nucleotides read TGTGCCACCAGCAGAGGTCCAGGGGAGAATCAGCCCCAGCATTTT.

This rearrangement joins TRBV19 to TRBJ1-1; D unclear. This CDR3 has 13 amino acids. Germline values: CDR1 LNHDA, CDR2 SQIVND (reference sequence). The germline V and J ends were trimmed by 5 bases and 3 bases, with 10 bases remaining between them. The CDR3 DNA reads TGTGCCAGTAGTTCGACATTATACACTGAAGCTTTCTTT. Translation gives CASSSTLYTEAFF.

The chain joins TRBV4-1 to TRBJ1-2; 8 bases match TRBD1. V was clipped by 4 bases and J by 4 bases; unmatched bases: 8. This CDR3 spans 15 amino acids. Germline loops: CDR1 MGHRA, CDR2 YSYEKL. The CDR3 loop reads CASSPGQGPVYGYTF. CDR3 DNA sequence: TGCGCCAGCAGCCCTGGACAGGGTCCTGTCTATGGCTACACCTTC.

This chain uses TRBV27 with TRBJ2-7, with 12 bases fitting TRBD2. After removal of 8 bases from V and 4 bases from J, the junction contained 12 bases not matched to a gene. Germline-derived CDR1 and CDR2 are MNHEY and SMNVEV (reference sequence). This CDR3 region has 16 residues. For the CDR3, the DNA is TGTGCCAGCGGAAGCCGGTTAGGACTAGCGGGGTACGAGCAGTACTTC. It translates to CASGSRLGLAGYEQYF.

The V call is TRBV27, the J call TRBJ2-3, with 15 positions matching TRBD2. Unmatched junction bases numbered 3, after V lost 0 bases and J lost 2 bases. CDR1 MNHEY and CDR2 SMNVEV come from the germline V gene (reference sequence). The CDR3 covers 18 residues. The CDR3 nucleotides are TGTGCCAGCAGTTTATCCCGGACTAGCGGGGGGGCCACAGATACGCAGTATTTT. Protein product: CASSLSRTSGGATDTQYF.